The 24 T cell receptor beta chains below were found in one sample sequenced in a study of cytomegalovirus exposure and HLA in healthy donors. This PCR relied on a set of 60 Vbeta primers and 13 Jbeta primers. TCRdb's table, derived via immunoSEQ multiplex PCR, lists solely in-frame clones and lacks some. The sample holds about 140,000 clones, more than 75% seen once. Sequenced input: PBMCs. Every receptor here comes from a man in his forties or fifties in good health and CMV-seronegative.

This clone was detected a few times. This chain uses TRBV19 with TRBJ2-7; 7 nucleotides line up with TRBD2. The CDR3 loop spans 16 amino acids. V was clipped by 6 bases and J by 2 bases; unmatched bases: 13. Germline loops: CDR1 LNHDA, CDR2 SQIVND (reference sequence). CDR3 DNA: TGTGCCAGTAGCATCCCTGCCGGCGGGGGTACCTACGAGCAGTACTTC. Protein: CASSIPAGGGTYEQYF.

The chain joins TRBV12-5 to TRBJ1-1; perhaps TRBD1 as D (6 bases). Trimming removed 3 bases from V and 6 bases from J, with 14 bases in between. This CDR3 spans 14 amino acids. Germline CDR1 reads LGHNT; CDR2 reads FRNRAP. The CDR3 protein is CASGLKLQGAEAFF. The CDR3 DNA reads as TGTGCTAGTGGTTTAAAGCTACAGGGAGCTGAAGCTTTCTTT.

V gene TRBV2 combines with J gene TRBJ1-2; perhaps TRBD1 as D (5 bases). Germline CDR1 SNHLY, CDR2 FYNNEI. The CDR3 is made up of 15 amino acids. Deletions cut 2 bases from V and 6 bases from J, with 16 bases between. CDR3 in DNA: TGTGCCAGCAGTGAACGGACGCTGGACATCGATGGCTACACCTTC. Translated, it gives CASSERTLDIDGYTF.

The table lists this clone with a count of one. CDR3 residues: CASSTPGQGIDTQYF. DNA of the CDR3: TGTGCCAGTAGTACTCCCGGACAGGGGATAGATACGCAGTATTTT. The V call is TRBV19, the J call TRBJ2-3, with 9 positions matching TRBD1. Germline CDR1 is LNHDA and CDR2 is SQIVND (reference sequence). The CDR3 totals 15 residues. Unmatched junction bases numbered 7, after V lost 4 bases and J lost 5 bases. Using reference TRBV19 and TRBJ2-3 for the parts outside the CDR3, the full variable domain is DGGITQSPKYLFRKEGQNVTLSCEQNLNHDAMYWYRQDPGQGLRLIYYSQIVNDFQKGDIAEGYSVSREKKESFPLTVTSAQKNPTAFYLCASSTPGQGIDTQYFGPGTRLTVL.

The V and J genes are TRBV18 and TRBJ2-7; TRBD2 aligns across 12 bases. The CDR3 is 16 amino acids. Per germline, CDR1 KGHSH and CDR2 LQKENI. With V trimmed by 3 bases and J by 6 bases, 9 bases remained unmatched. As DNA, the CDR3 is TGTGCCAGCTCACCCCGTCTAGCGGGAGGGCCTCTCGAGCAGTACTTC. Translation gives CASSPRLAGGPLEQYF.

This chain joins TRBV23-1 and TRBJ2-3; D possibly corresponds to TRBD1 (8 bases). TRBV23-1 counts as an open reading frame of uncertain function. Trimming took off 6 bases at V and 1 base at J, with 20 bases between the two ends. This CDR3 contains 17 residues. The CDR3 protein is CASRSTGDREGTDTQYF. The CDR3 bases are TGCGCCAGCAGATCGACAGGGGACCGGGAGGGCACAGATACGCAGTATTTT.

DNA for the CDR3: TGTGCCAGCAGCTTGAGCGCGTATGAGCAGTTCTTC. Its protein product is CASSLSAYEQFF. This chain connects TRBV13 to TRBJ2-1, with no clear D. This CDR3 has 12 amino acids. Germline V gives CDR1 PRHDT, CDR2 FYEKMQ (reference sequence). Deletions cut 3 bases from V and 8 bases from J, with 8 bases between.

V usage is TRBV6-5 and J usage is TRBJ2-7, with 7 bases aligning to TRBD1. V was clipped by 7 bases and J by 7 bases; unmatched bases: 10. The CDR3 runs 13 residues. Per germline, CDR1 MNHEY and CDR2 SVGAGI. This CDR3 is CASIGKGAREQYF. As DNA, the CDR3 is TGTGCCAGCATAGGGAAGGGGGCGAGGGAGCAGTACTTC.

V and J are TRBV4-2 and TRBJ2-7, with 9 bases identical to TRBD2. The CDR3 sequence is 16 residues long. With V trimmed by 0 bases and J by 6 bases, 9 bases remained unmatched. Per germline, CDR1 LGHNA and CDR2 YNFKEQ. The CDR3 spells CASSQELAGGPLEQYF. The CDR3 DNA is TGTGCCAGCAGCCAAGAGTTGGCGGGAGGGCCCCTCGAGCAGTACTTC.

To note about this clone: Different DNA sequences within this sample yield the same CDR3. The chain recombines TRBV6-1 with TRBJ1-6; 9 bases map to TRBD1. Germline V lookup: CDR1 MNHNS, CDR2 SASEGT. The CDR3 contains 15 residues. The V and J ends lost 9 bases and 9 bases, in that order; junction bases with no gene match: 12. This CDR3 is CASSEGQGRPSPLHF. CDR3 nucleotides: TGTGCCAGTTCGGAAGGACAGGGGCGCCCTTCACCCCTCCACTTT.

V and J are TRBV29-1 and TRBJ1-1; 7 bases map to TRBD1. Losses at the gene ends were 4 bases for V and 6 bases for J; bases not matched to a gene: 8. The CDR3 spans 13 residues. Per germline, CDR1 SQVTM and CDR2 ANQGSEA. CDR3 in amino acids: CSVALGQHAEAFF. The CDR3 region has the DNA TGCAGCGTTGCACTGGGACAGCACGCTGAAGCTTTCTTT.

The CDR3 nucleotides read TGTGCCACCAGCAGAGATTTAGTGACTCTCGCGAATACTGAAGCTTTCTTT. Translated, it gives CATSRDLVTLANTEAFF. The V gene is TRBV15, the J gene TRBJ1-1, with D unresolved. The CDR3 sequence is 17 residues long. V lost 0 bases to trimming and J lost 5 bases, with 19 bases between them. Germline loops: CDR1 LNHNV, CDR2 YYDKDF (reference sequence).

The chain has TRBV7-2 and TRBJ1-1; 7 bases match TRBD1. Losses at the gene ends were 1 base for V and 1 base for J; bases not matched to a gene: 3. The CDR3 covers 15 residues. The germline CDR1 and CDR2 sequences are SGHTA and FQGNSA. The CDR3 here is CASSLEDRRNTEAFF. The CDR3, as DNA: TGTGCCAGCAGCTTAGAGGACAGGAGGAACACTGAAGCTTTCTTT.

The rearrangement links TRBV5-1 to TRBJ1-1; TRBD1 is a possible D gene (5 bases). CDR3 size: 14 residues. Trimming took off 5 bases at V and 1 base at J, with 12 bases between the two ends. Germline V gene sequence: CDR1 SGHRS, CDR2 YFSETQ. In DNA, the CDR3 is TGCGCCAGCAGGCGGGACTCCAGGAACACTGAAGCTTTCTTT. Amino acid sequence: CASRRDSRNTEAFF. Supplemented by reference TRBV5-1 and TRBJ1-1, the full variable domain reads KAGVTQTPRYLIKTRGQQVTLSCSPISGHRSVSWYQQTPGQGLQFLFEYFSETQRNKGNFPGRFSGRQFSNSRSEMNVSTLELGDSALYLCASRRDSRNTEAFFGQGTRLTVV.

On this clone itself: Its ends do not fully match the called genes, so a read error is possible. The chain uses TRBV19 and TRBJ2-1; 11 bases fit TRBD2. This CDR3 region has 12 residues. Germline V gives CDR1 LNHDA, CDR2 SQIVND (reference sequence). The CDR3 coding sequence is TGTGCCAGTAGTAGCGCCGGGACTAGCGGAATCTTC. Translated, it gives CASSSAGTSGIF.

This chain connects TRBV7-2 to TRBJ1-5; maybe TRBD1 (5 bases). V was cut by 3 bases and J by 2 bases, with 17 bases left in between. From germline, CDR1 is SGHTA and CDR2 FQGNSA. The CDR3 is 17 residues long. This chain's CDR3 is CASSFLPGGGGNQPQHF. The CDR3 region has the DNA TGTGCCAGCAGCTTTTTGCCGGGCGGGGGGGGCAATCAGCCCCAGCATTTT.

This rearrangement joins TRBV30 to TRBJ2-1, with D perhaps matching TRBD2 (7 bases). From germline, CDR1 is GTSNPN and CDR2 SVGIG (reference sequence). This CDR3 is built from 14 residues. The V end lost 2 bases, the J end lost 4 bases, and 12 bases lay between the germline ends. CDR3: CAWSWGGGYNEQFF. The CDR3 DNA is TGTGCCTGGAGTTGGGGGGGCGGGTACAATGAGCAGTTCTTC.

The chain joins TRBV7-2 to TRBJ1-5; D ambiguous. The CDR3 covers 12 residues. Germline CDR1 reads SGHTA; CDR2 reads FQGNSA. Trimming shortened V by 3 bases and J by 6 bases, and 6 bases separated the two germline ends. The CDR3 loop reads CASSFGVQPQHF. CDR3 nucleotide sequence: TGTGCCAGCAGCTTCGGGGTTCAGCCCCAGCATTTT.

The gene calls are TRBV6-5 and TRBJ2-7; TRBD2 is a possible D gene (7 bases). Per the germline V gene, CDR1 is MNHEY and CDR2 is SVGAGI. The CDR3 covers 14 residues. V lost 10 bases, J lost 5 bases, and 21 bases lay in between. CDR3 coding DNA: TGTGCCACAGACCCCCGGGGGGCAGTCCACGAGCAGTACTTC. This encodes CATDPRGAVHEQYF.

The chain links TRBV5-1 to TRBJ2-1; D possibly corresponds to TRBD1 (5 bases). Germline loops: CDR1 SGHRS, CDR2 YFSETQ. V was shortened by 1 base and J by 6 bases, with 14 bases between the two germline ends. This CDR3 comprises 15 residues. Written as DNA, the CDR3 is TGCGCCAGCAGCTTGAGACAGTCCCCAGGCAATGAGCAGTTCTTC. Protein: CASSLRQSPGNEQFF. The full variable domain, rest sourced from reference TRBV5-1 and TRBJ2-1, is KAGVTQTPRYLIKTRGQQVTLSCSPISGHRSVSWYQQTPGQGLQFLFEYFSETQRNKGNFPGRFSGRQFSNSRSEMNVSTLELGDSALYLCASSLRQSPGNEQFFGPGTRLTVL.

The chain is built from TRBV19 and TRBJ2-7, with 7 positions matching TRBD1. The germline V gene encodes CDR1 LNHDA and CDR2 SQIVND (reference sequence). This CDR3 is 17 amino acids long. The J segment lost 1 base and the V segment lost 4 bases, leaving 13 bases of the junction unmatched. CDR3 residues: CASSTTLTGLVSYEQYF. The DNA for the CDR3 is TGTGCCAGTAGTACCACCCTGACAGGGCTTGTATCCTACGAGCAGTACTTC.

This sequence joins TRBV27 and TRBJ1-5, with 7 bases identical to TRBD1. V lost 5 bases, J lost 6 bases, and 7 bases stayed unmatched. CDR3 length: 14 amino acids. Germline V lookup: CDR1 MNHEY, CDR2 SMNVEV (reference sequence). The CDR3 nucleotides read TGTGCCAGCAGTATTACAGGGGTAGGTCAGCCCCAGCATTTT. This encodes CASSITGVGQPQHF.

This rearrangement joins TRBV15 to TRBJ2-5; TRBD1 aligns across 7 bases. The J segment lost 1 base and the V segment lost 0 bases, leaving 5 bases of the junction unmatched. Germline values: CDR1 LNHNV, CDR2 YYDKDF (reference sequence). The CDR3 extends over 16 amino acids. Written as DNA, the CDR3 is TGTGCCACCAGCAGAGAGGGGCGACAGGGCCAAGAGACCCAGTACTTC. It is translated as CATSREGRQGQETQYF.

The chain has TRBV12-5 and TRBJ2-1; maybe TRBD1 (5 bases). Germline CDR1 reads LGHNT; CDR2 reads FRNRAP. Trimming removed 6 bases at V and 6 bases at J, with 15 bases between. This CDR3 spans 14 amino acids. DNA of the CDR3: TGTGCTAGTGGGGACAATAAGACCCCCAATGAGCAGTTCTTC. This translates into CASGDNKTPNEQFF.